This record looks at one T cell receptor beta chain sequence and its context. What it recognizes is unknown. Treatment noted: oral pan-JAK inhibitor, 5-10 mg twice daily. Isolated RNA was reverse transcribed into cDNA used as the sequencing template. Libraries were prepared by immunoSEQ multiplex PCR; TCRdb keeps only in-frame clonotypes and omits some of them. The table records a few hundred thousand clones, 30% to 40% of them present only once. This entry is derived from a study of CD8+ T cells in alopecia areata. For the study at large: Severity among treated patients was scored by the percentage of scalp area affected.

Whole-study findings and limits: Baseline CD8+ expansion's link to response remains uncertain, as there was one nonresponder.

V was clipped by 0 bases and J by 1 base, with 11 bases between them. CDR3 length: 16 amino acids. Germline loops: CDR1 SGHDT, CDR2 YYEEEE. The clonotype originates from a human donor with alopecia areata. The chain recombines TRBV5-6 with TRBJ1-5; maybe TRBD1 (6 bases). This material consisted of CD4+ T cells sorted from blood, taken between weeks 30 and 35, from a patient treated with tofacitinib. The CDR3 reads CASSLDGGQSNQPQHF. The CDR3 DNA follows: TGTGCCAGCAGCTTGGATGGGGGGCAAAGCAATCAGCCCCAGCATTTT.